Presented here are 25 T cell receptor beta chains from one specimen sequenced in a study of blood T cell repertoires in COVID-19. The repertoire was sequenced with immunoSEQ multiplex PCR; TCRdb's copy has only in-frame clones and lacks some. The sample shows 200,000 to 300,000 clones, 88% of them seen only once. The sample consisted of peripheral blood. Receptors were obtained from a woman aged 40 to 50 who had recovered from COVID-19.

The gene calls are TRBV6-2 or TRBV6-3 and TRBJ2-7; tentatively, D is TRBD1 (6 bases). V dropped 6 bases and J dropped 2 bases, with 14 bases sitting between them. Germline V lookup: CDR1 MNHEY, CDR2 SVGEGT. This CDR3 contains 14 residues. The CDR3 nucleotides read TGTGCCAGCAGCCGGACAGTGGGGCCCTACGAGCAGTACGTC. Encoded protein: CASSRTVGPYEQYV.

The chain recombines TRBV9 with TRBJ2-7; the match to TRBD2 covers 10 bases. CDR3 length: 16 residues. V lost 4 bases to trimming and J lost 4 bases; unmatched junction nucleotides: 11. CDR1 and CDR2 (germline): SGDLS, YYNGEE. CDR3 sequence (DNA): TGTGCCAGCAGCACACCCAAGGCTAGCGGGAGTTACGAGCAGTACTTC. Translated, it gives CASSTPKASGSYEQYF.

The chain couples TRBV7-3 to TRBJ2-5; D unresolved. The V end lost 5 bases, the J end lost 2 bases, and 9 bases lay between the germline ends. Germline values: CDR1 SGHTA, CDR2 FQGTGA. The CDR3 is 13 residues long. In DNA, the CDR3 is TGTGCCAGCAGCCCGAACACACAAGAGACCCAGTACTTC. This encodes CASSPNTQETQYF.

This clone has a handful of counts. J is TRBJ1-1 and V is TRBV6-2 or TRBV6-3, with D uncertain. Germline V CDR1 and CDR2: MNHEY, SVGEGT. Between the trimmed V and J ends, which lost 2 bases and 3 bases, there was a span of 13 bases. The CDR3 has 15 residues. The CDR3 DNA reads TGTGCCAGCAGTTACGGCTGGTATCGGGACACTGAAGCTTTCTTT. It encodes CASSYGWYRDTEAFF.

Only a few counts were recorded for this clone. This sequence joins TRBV7-2 and TRBJ1-1, with D perhaps matching TRBD1 (5 bases). The CDR3 is 14 amino acids. Germline CDR1 reads SGHTA; CDR2 reads FQGNSA. Between the trimmed V and J ends, which lost 0 bases and 3 bases, there was a span of 8 bases. The CDR3 region is CASSLAGRDTEAFF. As DNA, the CDR3 is TGTGCCAGCAGCTTAGCGGGCAGGGACACTGAAGCTTTCTTT.

V is TRBV27 and J is TRBJ1-2, with TRBD1 identical over 8 bases. V shed 3 bases, J shed 5 bases, and the junction held 5 bases outside the gene matches. This CDR3 is 14 amino acids long. CDR1 and CDR2 from the germline V gene are MNHEY and SMNVEV (reference sequence). In DNA, the CDR3 is TGTGCCAGCAGTTTCGTGGGACAGGAGTATGGCTACACCTTC. This sequence encodes CASSFVGQEYGYTF.

This clone has only one observation. This chain uses TRBV25-1 with TRBJ2-1, with 13 bases aligning to TRBD2. The J segment lost 4 bases and the V segment lost 6 bases, leaving 9 bases of the junction unmatched. This CDR3 is 17 amino acids long. Germline-derived CDR1 and CDR2 are MGHDK and SYGVNS. The CDR3 loop is CASSDTTSGGKYNEQFF. The CDR3, as DNA: TGTGCCAGCAGCGACACGACTAGCGGGGGGAAATACAATGAGCAGTTCTTC. Full variable domain (remainder filled in from reference TRBV25-1 and TRBJ2-1): EADIYQTPRYLVIGTGKKITLECSQTMGHDKMYWYQQDPGMELHLIHYSYGVNSTEKGDLSSESTVSRIRTEHFPLTLESARPSHTSQYLCASSDTTSGGKYNEQFFGPGTRLTVL.

V usage is TRBV6-2 or TRBV6-3 and J usage is TRBJ2-5; a possible D gene is TRBD2 (5 bases). The CDR3 is made up of 13 amino acids. Germline lookup yields CDR1 MNHEY and CDR2 SVGEGT. The V end was cut by 1 base, the J end by 7 bases, with 10 bases between. The CDR3 DNA reads TGTGCCAGCAGTTACTTTCGGGGTTGGACCCAGTACTTC. Protein: CASSYFRGWTQYF.

This clone appeared a few times. J is TRBJ2-2 and V is TRBV11-3; D uncertain. The length of the CDR3 is 14 residues. Deletions cut 5 bases from V and 0 bases from J, with 7 bases between. Germline lookup yields CDR1 SGHNT and CDR2 YENEEA. CDR3 nucleotide sequence: TGTGCCAGCAGCCTGCTAGCGAACACCGGGGAGCTGTTTTTT. Translated, it gives CASSLLANTGELFF.

This clone appeared a few times. V and J are TRBV19 and TRBJ1-5, with D unresolved. There are 11 residues in the CDR3. Germline V CDR1 and CDR2: LNHDA, SQIVND (reference sequence). The V and J ends lost 6 bases and 15 bases respectively, with 15 bases between them. DNA of the CDR3: TGTGCCAGTAGCCCCGGGTCCCTCACGCATTTT. Its protein product is CASSPGSLTHF.

The chain uses TRBV7-2 and TRBJ2-2; 8 bases align to TRBD1. CDR1 and CDR2 (germline): SGHTA, FQGNSA. J lost 4 bases, V lost 5 bases, and 9 bases had no gene match. This CDR3 is built from 16 residues. The CDR3 nucleotides are TGTGCCAGCAGCCCCAACAGGGGGGTGGGCACCGGGGAGCTGTTTTTT. Translated, it gives CASSPNRGVGTGELFF.

The chain carries TRBV27 and TRBJ1-2; the D gene is possibly TRBD1 (6 bases). In germline, CDR1 is MNHEY, CDR2 SMNVEV (reference sequence). V was shortened by 2 bases and J by 4 bases, with 14 bases between the two germline ends. The CDR3 runs to 15 residues. Written as DNA, the CDR3 is TGTGCCAGCAGTTTAAGGGGGGGCCTAGGCTATGGCTACACCTTC. It yields the protein CASSLRGGLGYGYTF.

V usage is TRBV24-1 and J usage is TRBJ1-2; D uncertain. The V end was cut by 5 bases, the J end by 2 bases, with 14 bases between. CDR3 length: 15 residues. Germline CDR1 reads KGHDR; CDR2 reads SFDVKD. The CDR3 DNA reads as TGTGCCACCAGTGCCCCTGATAGTCCGAACTATGGCTACACCTTC. Its translation: CATSAPDSPNYGYTF.

In the case of this clone: Additional DNA sequences in this sample encode the identical CDR3. This sequence joins TRBV19 and TRBJ1-2, with D maybe TRBD1 (5 bases). Germline CDR1 and CDR2: LNHDA and SQIVND (reference sequence). V was shortened by 3 bases and J by 0 bases, with 8 bases between the two germline ends. The CDR3 length is 14 residues. For the CDR3, the DNA is TGTGCCAGTAGTATCCTGACAGCTAACTATGGCTACACCTTC. Translating gives CASSILTANYGYTF. The full variable domain, rest sourced from reference TRBV19 and TRBJ1-2, is DGGITQSPKYLFRKEGQNVTLSCEQNLNHDAMYWYRQDPGQGLRLIYYSQIVNDFQKGDIAEGYSVSREKKESFPLTVTSAQKNPTAFYLCASSILTANYGYTFGSGTRLTVV.

This clone was seen a single time. The V call is TRBV27, the J call TRBJ2-1, with D possibly TRBD1 on 8 matching bases. In germline, CDR1 is MNHEY, CDR2 SMNVEV (reference sequence). The CDR3 has 12 amino acids. V lost 10 bases, J lost 14 bases, and 21 bases lay in between. CDR3 nucleotide sequence: TGTGCCACCAGGGGGCTCGGGAGGAGGGAGTTCTTC. It yields the protein CATRGLGRREFF.

This rearrangement joins TRBV6-1 to TRBJ2-7, with 9 bases that match TRBD2. The CDR3 is 13 residues long. Germline V gene sequence: CDR1 MNHNS, CDR2 SASEGT. V gave up 6 bases and J gave up 12 bases; unmatched junction bases: 12. CDR3 sequence (DNA): TGTGCCAGCAGCCCCGCCGGGACTAGCCCCGGGTACGTC. It yields the protein CASSPAGTSPGYV.

The V and J genes are TRBV3-1 (or the pseudogene TRBV3-2) and TRBJ1-2; a weak D match, TRBD1 (6 bases). CDR1 and CDR2 (germline): LGHDT, YNNKEL (reference sequence). The CDR3 spans 14 residues. V was pared by 0 bases and J by 4 bases, with 9 bases between. The DNA for the CDR3 is TGTGCCAGCAGCCAAGATACAGGGATCTATGGCTACACCTTC. Amino acids: CASSQDTGIYGYTF.

The chain has TRBV19 and TRBJ2-7; D is perhaps TRBD2 (6 bases). Germline values: CDR1 LNHDA, CDR2 SQIVND (reference sequence). The CDR3 is made up of 14 amino acids. The germline V and J ends were trimmed by 5 bases and 1 base, with 12 bases remaining between them. Here the CDR3 DNA reads TGTGCCAGTAGTGCCCCGGGACTGTCCTACGAGCAGTACTTC. Translating gives CASSAPGLSYEQYF.

This chain links TRBV12-3 or TRBV12-4 with TRBJ1-1; weak D call: TRBD1 (6 bases). Trimming took 6 bases from V and 6 from J, leaving 11 bases between them. The CDR3 loop spans 12 amino acids. The CDR3 region is CASSSRTAEAFF. DNA for the CDR3: TGTGCCAGCAGCTCGCGGACAGCTGAAGCTTTCTTT.

The chain employs TRBV4-3 and TRBJ2-2, with a tentative D call TRBD2 (6 bases). The CDR3 runs 14 residues. The germline V gene has CDR1 LGHNA and CDR2 YSLEER. Written as DNA, the CDR3 is TGCGCAAGCCGGGGGAACCTGAACACCGGGGAGCTGTTTTTT. This gives the protein CASRGNLNTGELFF.

Comments on this clone: The sample holds other DNA sequences that translate to the same CDR3. V usage is TRBV5-1 and J usage is TRBJ2-7; 10 positions match TRBD2. Germline assignment: CDR1 SGHRS and CDR2 YFSETQ. This CDR3 region has 14 residues. The ends lost 4 bases at V and 2 bases at J; junction bases unmatched: 3. Here the CDR3 reads CASSPSGGAYEQYF. As DNA, the CDR3 is TGCGCCAGCAGCCCCAGCGGGGGGGCCTACGAGCAGTACTTC.

The gene calls are TRBV7-6 and TRBJ1-5; TRBD1 is a possible D gene (6 bases). Germline V gene sequence: CDR1 SGHVS, CDR2 FNYEAQ. CDR3 length equals 13 residues. V lost 5 bases and J 7 bases, leaving 12 bases between the germline ends. The CDR3 protein is CASSPAGGQPQHF. Here the CDR3 DNA reads TGTGCCAGCAGCCCTGCGGGGGGCCAGCCCCAGCATTTT.

This clone has at least ten counts. The V gene is TRBV29-1, the J gene TRBJ1-2; D unclear. Trimming removed 7 bases at V and 0 bases at J, with 9 bases between. Germline-derived CDR1 and CDR2 are SQVTM and ANQGSEA. The CDR3 sequence is 12 residues long. The CDR3 nucleotides read TGCAGCGGGGAGCGAGCTAACTATGGCTACACCTTC. Translated, it gives CSGERANYGYTF.

A single count supports this clone. The chain joins TRBV28 to TRBJ2-2; no firm D call. V shed 3 bases and J shed 7 bases, with 12 bases lying between them. This CDR3 is 14 amino acids long. The V gene's germline CDR1 is MDHEN and CDR2 SYDVKM. The CDR3 sequence: CASSFEVAVGELFF. CDR3 DNA: TGTGCCAGCAGTTTCGAGGTGGCTGTCGGGGAGCTGTTTTTT.

The chain employs TRBV14 and TRBJ2-1; tentatively, D is TRBD2 (5 bases). Trimming stripped 1 base from V and 9 bases from J, with 13 bases between. Germline loops: CDR1 SGHDN, CDR2 FVKESK. CDR3 size: 14 residues. CDR3 nucleotides: TGTGCCAGCAGCCAAGGTATTAGCCGGGGTGAGCAGTTCTTC. Residues: CASSQGISRGEQFF.